This T cell receptor (beta chain) was obtained from a study of T cells in tuberculosis. Study-wide results and limits: A GMM-specific repertoire classifier reached about 90% accuracy, AUROC roughly 0.87.

Sequencing used immunoSEQ multiplex PCR; TCRdb keeps in-frame clones, though not all of them. The repertoire holds about 24,000 clones, with around 95% as singletons. CDR1 and CDR2 (germline): SGHRS, YFSETQ. This CDR3 region has 15 residues. J lost 2 bases, V lost 5 bases, and 5 bases had no gene match. With regard to this clone: Its antigen is not identified.

Sequenced input: PBMCs. The chain has TRBV5-1 and TRBJ1-3; 9 bases are shared with TRBD1. The TCR comes from a donor under 30 with latent tuberculosis or without tuberculosis infection. This CDR3 is CASSKGTGPGNTIYF. The CDR3 DNA follows: TGCGCCAGCAGTAAAGGGACAGGGCCTGGAAACACCATATATTTT.